The 12 T cell receptor beta chains below come from one sample, sequenced in a study of blood T cell repertoires in COVID-19. Assay used: immunoSEQ multiplex PCR; TCRdb lists only in-frame clones, some missing. The sample has around 110,000 clones; just over 90% are singletons. Source material: peripheral blood. The receptor set was obtained from a human donor with active COVID-19. The donor label of this sample is uncertain.

CDR3 nucleotide sequence: TGTGCCAGCAGAAAGTGGACAGGTACAGATACGCAGTATTTT. It is translated as CASRKWTGTDTQYF. V gene TRBV7-9 combines with J gene TRBJ2-3, with 7 bases that match TRBD1. The V gene end was trimmed by 6 bases and the J gene end by 3 bases; junction bases not matched to a gene: 6. The CDR3 is made up of 14 amino acids. The germline CDR1 and CDR2 sequences are SEHNR and FQNEAQ (reference sequence). Variable domain in full (rest from reference TRBV7-9 and TRBJ2-3): DTGVSQNPRHKITKRGQNVTFRCDPISEHNRLYWYRQTLGQGPEFLTYFQNEAQLEKSRLLSDRFSAERPKGSFSTLEIQRTEQGDSAMYLCASRKWTGTDTQYFGPGTRLTVL.

The V and J genes are TRBV27 and TRBJ1-6; 11 bases match TRBD1. With 4 bases clipped from V and 11 bases from J, the junction kept 1 base outside the gene matches. This CDR3 is built from 13 residues. The germline gives CDR1 MNHEY, CDR2 SMNVEV (reference sequence). In DNA, the CDR3 is TGTGCCAGCAGTTGGGACAGGGGGGCACCCCTCCACTTT. Protein product: CASSWDRGAPLHF.

This CDR3 is CASSLAGVETQYF. CDR3 sequence (DNA): TGTGCCAGCAGTTTAGCAGGGGTGGAGACCCAGTACTTC. The chain is built from TRBV12-3 or TRBV12-4 and TRBJ2-5, with D tentatively TRBD1 (5 bases). The CDR3 has 13 residues. Trimming took off 0 bases at V and 5 bases at J, with 7 bases between the two ends.

The chain carries TRBV6-6 and TRBJ1-2, with 7 bases fitting TRBD1. The length of the CDR3 is 14 residues. The V segment lost 6 bases and the J segment 3 bases; nucleotides outside the gene matches: 7. Germline values: CDR1 MNHNY, CDR2 SVGAGI (reference sequence). The CDR3 sequence is CASRPDRAYYGYTF. The CDR3 coding sequence is TGTGCCAGCAGACCCGACAGGGCCTACTATGGCTACACCTTC.

The gene calls are TRBV4-3 and TRBJ1-4; 9 positions agree with TRBD1. Germline trimming cut 1 base from V and 6 bases from J; bases unmatched to any gene: 9. The germline V gene encodes CDR1 LGHNA and CDR2 YSLEER. CDR3 length equals 17 residues. CDR3 sequence reads: CASSQAPTGGADEKLFF. The CDR3 DNA sequence: TGCGCCAGCAGCCAAGCCCCAACAGGGGGCGCGGATGAAAAACTGTTTTTT.

The J gene is TRBJ1-2, the V gene TRBV4-3; the D is unclear. Trimming removed 0 bases from V and 4 bases from J, with 12 bases in between. Germline lookup yields CDR1 LGHNA and CDR2 YSLEER. The CDR3 has 15 residues. CDR3: CASSQDLGRGYGYTF. The CDR3 coding sequence is TGCGCCAGCAGCCAAGATCTCGGCAGAGGCTATGGCTACACCTTC.

The chain links TRBV5-6 to TRBJ1-5; 9 positions agree with TRBD1. Germline CDR1 reads SGHDT; CDR2 reads YYEEEE. The CDR3 covers 17 residues. The trim removed 4 bases at V and 4 bases at J, leaving 12 bases unmatched. This chain's CDR3 is CASSRKISGTGNQPQHF. The DNA of the CDR3 is TGTGCCAGCAGCCGAAAAATTTCCGGGACAGGGAATCAGCCCCAGCATTTT.

A remark on this clone: The junction shows a germline mismatch at one end, possibly a read error. This sequence joins TRBV19 and TRBJ2-3; TRBD1 is a possible D gene (5 bases). Per the germline V gene, CDR1 is LNHDA and CDR2 is SQIVND (reference sequence). CDR3 size: 15 residues. The CDR3 loop reads CASSRGVTSTDTQYF. The CDR3 coding sequence is TGTGCCAGCAGTAGGGGCGTAACGAGCACAGATACGCAGTATTTT.

This chain connects TRBV6-5 to TRBJ1-2, with 7 bases that match TRBD1. V was clipped by 5 bases and J by 8 bases; unmatched bases: 8. The CDR3 consists of 13 residues. Germline V gene data show CDR1 as MNHEY and CDR2 as SVGAGI. The DNA for the CDR3 is TGTGCCAGCAGTCCAGAGGGGGCAGGGGGCTACACCTTC. This codes for CASSPEGAGGYTF.

The V gene is TRBV18, the J gene TRBJ1-2; 8 nucleotides agree with TRBD1. The CDR3 runs to 14 residues. Germline V gene sequence: CDR1 KGHSH, CDR2 LQKENI. The V gene end was trimmed by 4 bases and the J gene end by 4 bases; junction bases not matched to a gene: 5. The CDR3 DNA follows: TGTGCCAGCTCACTAGGACAGGGTGGCTATGGCTACACCTTC. Translation gives CASSLGQGGYGYTF. Based on the CDR3 plus reference TRBV18 and TRBJ1-2, the full variable domain is NAGVMQNPRHLVRRRGQEARLRCSPMKGHSHVYWYRQLPEEGLKFMVYLQKENIIDESGMPKERFSAEFPKEGPSILRIQQVVRGDSAAYFCASSLGQGGYGYTFGSGTRLTVV.

In DNA form, the CDR3 reads TGTGCCAGCAGCAGGTTTAGCGGGGGGGCGGTGAATTGGGAGACCCAGTACTTC. Its translation is CASSRFSGGAVNWETQYF. The V gene is TRBV7-2, the J gene TRBJ2-5, with TRBD2 matching 11 bases. The V segment lost 5 bases and the J segment 5 bases; nucleotides outside the gene matches: 16. Germline-derived CDR1 and CDR2 are SGHTA and FQGNSA. This CDR3 is built from 18 residues.

The chain employs TRBV18 and TRBJ2-3; 10 bases line up with TRBD1. The germline V gene has CDR1 KGHSH and CDR2 LQKENI. The CDR3 runs to 16 residues. With V trimmed by 6 bases and J by 0 bases, 6 bases remained unmatched. The CDR3 sequence is CASSPGQGGSTDTQYF. In DNA form, the CDR3 reads TGTGCCAGCTCCCCCGGACAGGGGGGTAGCACAGATACGCAGTATTTT.